Listed here is a single TCR beta chain. This specimen comes from a study of glioma-infiltrating T cells. This CDR3 comprises 17 residues. CDR1 and CDR2 from the germline V gene are ENHRY and SYGVKD. V was trimmed by 0 bases and J by 5 bases, leaving 19 bases between them. Amplification of TCR alpha and beta CDR3 regions from RNA used iRepertoire nested multiplex PCR. TCRdb called the multiplex PCR reads again in MiXCR, with one record for every CDR3 protein. The sample lists roughly 190,000 distinct CDR3 sequences, more than 25% occurring once. The V and J genes are TRBV10-3 and TRBJ2-5; a possible D gene is TRBD2 (5 bases). This TCR was sampled from a human donor with low-grade glioma or glioblastoma, undergoing nonglioma brain surgery, or in good health (not recorded which). The sequenced sample consisted of glioma tissue, nonneoplastic brain tissue, or PBMCs (not recorded which). For the CDR3, the DNA is TGTGCCATCAGTGAGTCGATGCTTCCGGGGATTGCGGAGACCCAGTACTTC. Its protein product is CAISESMLPGIAETQYF.